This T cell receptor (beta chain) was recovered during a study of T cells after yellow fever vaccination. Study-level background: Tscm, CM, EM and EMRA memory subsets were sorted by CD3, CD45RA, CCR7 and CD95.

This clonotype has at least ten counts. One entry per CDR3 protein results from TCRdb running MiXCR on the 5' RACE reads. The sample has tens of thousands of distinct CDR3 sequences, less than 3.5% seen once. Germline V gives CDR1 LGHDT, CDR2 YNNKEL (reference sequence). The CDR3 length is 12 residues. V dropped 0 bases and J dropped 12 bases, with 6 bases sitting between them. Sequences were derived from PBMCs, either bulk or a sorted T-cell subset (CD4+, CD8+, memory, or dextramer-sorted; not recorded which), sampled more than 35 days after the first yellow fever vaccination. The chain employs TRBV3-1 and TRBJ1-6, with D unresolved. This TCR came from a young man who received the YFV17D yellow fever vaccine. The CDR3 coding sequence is TGTGCCAGCAGCCAAGATCTTAAACCCCTCCACTTT. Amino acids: CASSQDLKPLHF.